This TCR beta chain was recorded in a study of cytomegalovirus exposure and HLA in healthy donors. Findings and limits, study-wide: Several top significant clusters appeared, in a later analysis, to be linked to common viral pathogens.

Vbeta (60) and Jbeta (13) primers were used in the PCR. TCRdb keeps only in-frame clones here, not all; method: immunoSEQ multiplex PCR. The top ten clones hold about 11% of a sample with around 130,000 clones, 82% of them seen once. The donors were healthy bone marrow donors. A word on this clone: Its target is unknown.

Looked up from germline, CDR1 is MNHEY and CDR2 is SMNVEV (reference sequence). Trimming took 6 bases from V and 1 from J, leaving 10 bases between them. The CDR3 loop spans 13 amino acids. Sequenced sample: PBMCs. This sequence was found in a male donor in good health and CMV-seropositive. V usage is TRBV27 and J usage is TRBJ2-7, with D possibly TRBD2 on 5 matching bases. The CDR3 DNA sequence: TGTGCCAGCAGGGACGGGATATCCTACGAGCAGTACTTC. Translating gives CASRDGISYEQYF.